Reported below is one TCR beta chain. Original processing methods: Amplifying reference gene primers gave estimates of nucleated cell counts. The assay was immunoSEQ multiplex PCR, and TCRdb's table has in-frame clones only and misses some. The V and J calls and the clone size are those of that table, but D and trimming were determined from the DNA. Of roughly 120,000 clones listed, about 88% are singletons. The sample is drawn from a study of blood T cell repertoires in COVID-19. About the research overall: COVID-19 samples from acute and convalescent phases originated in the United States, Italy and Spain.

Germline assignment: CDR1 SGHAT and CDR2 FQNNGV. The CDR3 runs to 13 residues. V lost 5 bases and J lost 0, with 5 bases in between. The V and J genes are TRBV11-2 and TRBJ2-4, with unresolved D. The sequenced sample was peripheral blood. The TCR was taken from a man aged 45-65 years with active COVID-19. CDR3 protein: CASSLPAKNIQYF. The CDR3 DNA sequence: TGTGCCAGCAGCCTCCCAGCCAAAAACATTCAGTACTTC.